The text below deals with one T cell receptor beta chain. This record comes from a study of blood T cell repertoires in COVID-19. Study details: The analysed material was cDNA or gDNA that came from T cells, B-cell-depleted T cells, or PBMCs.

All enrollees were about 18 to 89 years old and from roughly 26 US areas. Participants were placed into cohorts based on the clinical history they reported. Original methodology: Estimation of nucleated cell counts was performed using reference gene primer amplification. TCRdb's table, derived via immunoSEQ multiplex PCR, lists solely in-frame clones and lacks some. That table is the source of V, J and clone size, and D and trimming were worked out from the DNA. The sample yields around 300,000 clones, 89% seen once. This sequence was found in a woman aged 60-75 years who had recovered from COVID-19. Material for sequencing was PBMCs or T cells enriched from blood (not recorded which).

The DNA of the CDR3 is TGCGCCAGCAGCGCGGGATTCAACCCCTCCACAGATACGCAGTATTTT. It yields the protein CASSAGFNPSTDTQYF. V usage is TRBV5-1 and J usage is TRBJ2-3, with D perhaps matching TRBD2 (6 bases). This CDR3 has 16 residues. The V end was cut by 4 bases, the J end by 2 bases, with 17 bases between. The germline gives CDR1 SGHRS, CDR2 YFSETQ.